The clone carrying this T cell receptor beta chain was found a few times. Its matching antigen is unknown. CDR1 is MGHRA, CDR2 YSYEKL, per germline. Between the trimmed V and J ends, which lost 4 bases and 7 bases, there was a span of 14 bases. There are 13 residues in the CDR3. One entry per CDR3 protein, called by TCRdb with MiXCR from the 5' RACE reads. The table lists around 470,000 distinct CDR3 sequences, around 18% of them singletons. The data were taken from a study of T-cell memory formation after mild COVID-19. Study at large: Across donors, TCR clusters were largely donor specific.

Broader study findings: Largely, contracting CD4+ clones fell within CM and EM, and contracting CD8+ clones within EMRA. Whether second-wave clones peaking at day 37 were SARS-CoV-2 specific went unconfirmed.

Sample: PBMCs or a T cell subset sorted from them (not recorded which). The rearrangement links TRBV4-1 to TRBJ2-7, with D possibly being TRBD2 (6 bases). This receptor was taken from an adult woman who had mild COVID-19 (a few samples of this study predate the infection). Cell type and time point are not known. CDR3 in amino acids: CASSLLGAGEQYF. CDR3 DNA sequence: TGCGCCAGCAGCCTCCTAGGGGCGGGAGAGCAGTACTTC.